A selection of T cell receptor beta chains follows, all from one sample in a study of Ad26.COV2.S vaccination and SARS-CoV-2 variants. Using immunoSEQ multiplex PCR, the repertoire was profiled, and TCRdb retains in-frame clones only, with some absent. The table has about 680,000 clones, approximately 88% seen once. Sequencing was performed on peripheral blood, taken in a trial of Ad26.COV2.S vaccine versus placebo. The source is a person aged 18 to 65 who received the Ad26.COV2.S COVID-19 vaccine or a placebo. CDR3s include the opening cysteine and the closing phenylalanine or tryptophan. The order of the fields is V gene, J gene, CDR3 protein.

>TRBV24-1|TRBJ2-5
CATGNAGTGNRETQYF
>TRBV6-5|TRBJ2-7
CASSYSGLGAYEQYF
>TRBV11-2|TRBJ2-7
CASSSNGLADSYEQYF
>TRBV18|TRBJ1-2
CASSPGGNVGYGYTF
>TRBV7-2|TRBJ2-1
CASSPPGLAGDEQFF
>TRBV12-3/TRBV12-4|TRBJ1-1
CASSRQMNTEAFF
>TRBV9|TRBJ2-1
CASTIGSGYEQFF
>TRBV7-8|TRBJ2-2
CASSLGGSGDTGELFF
>TRBV10-3|TRBJ2-7
CAISRDAPTYEQYF
>TRBV30|TRBJ1-1
CAWSVLVATEAFF
>TRBV19|TRBJ2-7
CASSLRTGDIYEQYF
>TRBV12-3/TRBV12-4|TRBJ2-5
CASSLPPGETQYF
>TRBV7-2|TRBJ2-7
CASSYKIGAPYEQYF
>TRBV10-1|TRBJ2-3
CASSDSTGLDTQYF
>TRBV4-2|TRBJ1-2
CASSQVPGLNNYGYTF
>TRBV2|TRBJ2-3
CASSGWGRADTQYF
>TRBV6-1|TRBJ2-7
CASSEREGASYEQYF
>TRBV9|TRBJ2-1
CASSADLHSYNEQFF
>TRBV19|TRBJ1-1
CASSIWAEAFF
>TRBV6-1|TRBJ2-6
CASSEAGANVLTF
>TRBV7-9|TRBJ2-3
CASSPGLSTDTQYF
>TRBV6-6|TRBJ2-3
CASRASNTDTQYF
>TRBV5-4|TRBJ1-2
CASSSYGANYGYTF
>TRBV4-1|TRBJ1-2
CASRDRGGYGYTF
>TRBV5-1|TRBJ1-2
CASSPGHTTPNYGYTF
>TRBV7-2|TRBJ1-5
CASSRDLNQPQHF
>TRBV7-2|TRBJ2-5
CASSLGGGAGETQYF
>TRBV19|TRBJ1-2
CASSFPGGAEGYTF
>TRBV7-3|TRBJ2-1
CASSLTPNSGGQYNEQFF
>TRBV12-3/TRBV12-4|TRBJ1-6
CASSFTDNSPLHF
>TRBV6-6|TRBJ2-5
CASSYGGRVETQYF
>TRBV19|TRBJ2-1
CASSIVRQLQVNEQFF
>TRBV20-1|TRBJ1-1
CSASPGSMNTEAFF
>TRBV7-9|TRBJ2-7
CASSLALQASSYEQYF
>TRBV24-1|TRBJ1-1
CATSDPPPPLNTEAFF
>TRBV11-2|TRBJ2-5
CASSFGTRRETQYF
>TRBV7-6|TRBJ2-2
CASSLGTSGGNTGELFF
>TRBV2|TRBJ2-1
CASSLTRIWQFF
>TRBV24-1|TRBJ2-1
CATSDSWTGSGEQFF
>TRBV10-3|TRBJ1-6
CAISDKNSPLHF